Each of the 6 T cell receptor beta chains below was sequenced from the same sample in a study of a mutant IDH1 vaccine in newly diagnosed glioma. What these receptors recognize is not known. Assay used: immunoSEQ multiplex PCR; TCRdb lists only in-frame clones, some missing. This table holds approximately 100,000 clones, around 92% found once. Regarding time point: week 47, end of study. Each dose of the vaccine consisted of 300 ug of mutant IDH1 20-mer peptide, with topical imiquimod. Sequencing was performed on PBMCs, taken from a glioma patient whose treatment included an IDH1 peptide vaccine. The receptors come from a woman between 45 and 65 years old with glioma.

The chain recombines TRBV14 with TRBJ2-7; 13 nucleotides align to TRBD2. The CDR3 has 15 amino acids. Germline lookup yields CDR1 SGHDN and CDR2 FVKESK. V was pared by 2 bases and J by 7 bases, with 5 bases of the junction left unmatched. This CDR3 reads CASSQTSGRAQEQYF. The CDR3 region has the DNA TGTGCCAGCAGCCAAACTAGCGGGAGGGCCCAAGAGCAGTACTTC.

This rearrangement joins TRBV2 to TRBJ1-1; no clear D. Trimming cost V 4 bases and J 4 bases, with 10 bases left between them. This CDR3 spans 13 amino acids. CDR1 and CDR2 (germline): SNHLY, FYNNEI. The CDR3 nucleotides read TGTGCCAGCAGTGTAGGGAGGGCCACTGAAGCTTTCTTT. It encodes CASSVGRATEAFF.

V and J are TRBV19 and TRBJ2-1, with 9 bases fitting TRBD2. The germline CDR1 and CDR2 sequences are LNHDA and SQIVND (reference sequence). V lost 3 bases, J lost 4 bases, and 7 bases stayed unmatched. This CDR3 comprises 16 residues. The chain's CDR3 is CASSIMTSGGYNEQFF. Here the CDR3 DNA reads TGTGCCAGTAGTATTATGACTAGCGGAGGGTACAATGAGCAGTTCTTC. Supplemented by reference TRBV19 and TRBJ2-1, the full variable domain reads DGGITQSPKYLFRKEGQNVTLSCEQNLNHDAMYWYRQDPGQGLRLIYYSQIVNDFQKGDIAEGYSVSREKKESFPLTVTSAQKNPTAFYLCASSIMTSGGYNEQFFGPGTRLTVL.

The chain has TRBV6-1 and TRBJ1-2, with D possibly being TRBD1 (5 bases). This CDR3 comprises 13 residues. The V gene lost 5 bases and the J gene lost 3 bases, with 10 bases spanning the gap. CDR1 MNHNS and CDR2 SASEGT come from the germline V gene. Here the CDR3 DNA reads TGTGCCAGCAGTCCCAGGGTAGACTATGGCTACACCTTC. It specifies CASSPRVDYGYTF.

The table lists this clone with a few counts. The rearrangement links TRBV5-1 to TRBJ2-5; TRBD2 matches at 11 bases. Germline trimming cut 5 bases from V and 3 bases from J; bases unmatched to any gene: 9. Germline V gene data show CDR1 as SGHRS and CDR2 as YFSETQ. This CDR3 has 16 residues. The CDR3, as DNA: TGCGCCAGCAGTAGAGGGACTAGCGGAGCGGAAGAGACCCAGTACTTC. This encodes CASSRGTSGAEETQYF.

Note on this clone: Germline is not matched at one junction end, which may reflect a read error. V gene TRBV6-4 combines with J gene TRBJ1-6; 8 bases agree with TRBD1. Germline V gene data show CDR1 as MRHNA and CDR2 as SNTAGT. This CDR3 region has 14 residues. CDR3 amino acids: CASSEDRDNSPLHF. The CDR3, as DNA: TGTGCCAGCAGTGAGGACAGGGATAACTCACCCCTCCACTTT.